These T cell receptor beta chains were read from a single sample in a study of blood T cell repertoires in COVID-19. Clones were sequenced by immunoSEQ multiplex PCR, and TCRdb holds only the in-frame ones, with some missing. The sample carries roughly 190,000 clones, 70% to 90% recorded once. Material for sequencing was peripheral blood. The receptors stem from a middle-aged woman who had recovered from COVID-19. Each CDR3 is given with its conserved first and last residue. Each record gives: D gene, J gene, clone size, V gene, CDR3 DNA, CDR3 protein. D genes are given only for firm matches. Clone size is given for some rows only: seen once, a few or many times, or a class if the clone is expanded.

>TRBD1|TRBJ1-5|few|TRBV5-5
TGTGCCAGCAGCTTGGAACAGGGGGGTTTTAGCAATCAGCCCCAGCATTTT
CASSLEQGGFSNQPQHF
>NA|TRBJ2-4|NA|TRBV6-1
TGTGCCAGCAGTGATTCCGTTCGGGAAAACATTCAGTACTTC
CASSDSVRENIQYF
>NA|TRBJ1-5|NA|TRBV30
TGTGCCTGGAGTGTATCAGGGTCTACCAATCAGCCCCAGCATTTT
CAWSVSGSTNQPQHF
>NA|TRBJ1-5|once|TRBV5-1
TGCGCCAGCAGCTTGGCCCCGGGGAGGGAGGGTCAGCCCCAGCATTTT
CASSLAPGREGQPQHF
>NA|TRBJ2-1|NA|TRBV27
TGTGCCAGCAGTTTTAGGGGAGAGCAGTTCTTC
CASSFRGEQFF
>NA|TRBJ1-1|NA|TRBV19
TGTGCCAGTAGTATAGCGCGCTTTATGAACACTGAAGCTTTCTTT
CASSIARFMNTEAFF
>TRBD1|TRBJ1-4|NA|TRBV27
TGTGCCAGCAGTACCTGGACAGGGGGAAATGAAAAACTGTTTTTT
CASSTWTGGNEKLFF
>TRBD1|TRBJ2-7|NA|TRBV3-1/TRBV3-2
TGTGCCAGCAGCCAAGGACAGGGGGGAACCTACGAGCAGTACTTC
CASSQGQGGTYEQYF
>TRBD1|TRBJ2-7|NA|TRBV19
TGTGCCAGTAGTCCCGGCCGGGACAGGGGGGGCGAGCAGTACTTC
CASSPGRDRGGEQYF
>TRBD1|TRBJ2-7|once|TRBV19
TGTGCCAGTAGTATCCTAGGGGACAGTGTTTACGAGCAGTACTTC
CASSILGDSVYEQYF
>TRBD1|TRBJ2-7|NA|TRBV4-3
TGCGCCAGCAGCCAAGCGGGACAGGGGGATCGCGAGCAGTACTTC
CASSQAGQGDREQYF
>NA|TRBJ2-7|NA|TRBV11-2
TGTGCCAGCAGCTTAGTGATGATGCGTGAGCAGTACTTC
CASSLVMMREQYF
>NA|TRBJ2-3|NA|TRBV6-6
TGTGCCAGCAGTTACTCGAGGGTTTCAGATACGCAGTATTTT
CASSYSRVSDTQYF
>TRBD1|TRBJ2-7|NA|TRBV3-1/TRBV3-2
TGTGCCAGCACCAGGACAGGGTTTTCCTACGAGCAGTACTTC
CASTRTGFSYEQYF
>NA|TRBJ1-3|NA|TRBV10-3
TGTGCCATCAGGGACAACTCTGGAAACACCATATATTTT
CAIRDNSGNTIYF
>TRBD2|TRBJ2-5|NA|TRBV13
TGTGCCAGCCAAGCGGGAGGGAGGAGGGAGACCCAGTACTTC
CASQAGGRRETQYF
>NA|TRBJ2-2|few|TRBV30
TGTGCCTGTAAACAGGGAAGCGCCGGGGAGCTGTTTTTT
CACKQGSAGELFF
>NA|TRBJ1-1|NA|TRBV30
TGTGCCTGGAGTGGAGGTTATTACACTGAAGCTTTCTTT
CAWSGGYYTEAFF
>NA|TRBJ1-6|once|TRBV7-9
TGTGCCAGCAGCTCCGCCGGGAGCTCCTATAATTCACCCCTCCACTTT
CASSSAGSSYNSPLHF
>NA|TRBJ2-5|NA|TRBV7-8
TGTGCCAGCAGCTTAGGGGCAGCGGGCATGAAAGAGACCCAGTACTTC
CASSLGAAGMKETQYF
>NA|TRBJ2-3|NA|TRBV12-3/TRBV12-4
TGTGCCAGCAGTTTTGGAGGCACAGATACGCAGTATTTT
CASSFGGTDTQYF
>NA|TRBJ1-2|NA|TRBV6-5
TGTGCCAGCAGTTACTCGGGCCAGGGCACCGCCGCCTTC
CASSYSGQGTAAF
>TRBD2|TRBJ2-3|NA|TRBV6-2/TRBV6-3
TGTGCCAGCAGTTACTCGTCACAACTTGCGGGAGAAACATCAGATACGCAGTATTTT
CASSYSSQLAGETSDTQYF
>TRBD1|TRBJ1-3|NA|TRBV19
TGTGCCACCCGGAGGGGACAGGGGGCTTTCGAAAACACCATATATTTT
CATRRGQGAFENTIYF
>TRBD1|TRBJ1-5|NA|TRBV6-5
TGTGCCAGCAGTTCGGGACAGGGAGGAAATCGGCCCCAGCATTTT
CASSSGQGGNRPQHF
>NA|TRBJ1-5|few|TRBV4-3
TGCGCCAGCAGCCAAGATGTCCAGGCTTATCAGCCCCAGCATTTT
CASSQDVQAYQPQHF
>TRBD1|TRBJ2-2|NA|TRBV12-3/TRBV12-4
TGTGCCACAACGGGGGACAGGGTCGGGGAGCTGTTTTTT
CATTGDRVGELFF
>TRBD1|TRBJ1-1|NA|TRBV19
TGTGCCAGTAGTTTTTCGGGACAGGGAAATCCTGAAGCTTTCTTT
CASSFSGQGNPEAFF
>TRBD1|TRBJ2-6|once|TRBV11-2
TGTGCCAGCAGCCCCAGGACAGGGTTAATCCCTGGGGCCAACGTCCTGACTTTC
CASSPRTGLIPGANVLTF
>NA|TRBJ1-5|NA|TRBV28
TGTGCCAGCAGTTCGGGCAATCAGCCCCAGCATTTT
CASSSGNQPQHF
>TRBD1|TRBJ1-2|once|TRBV5-1
TGCGCCAGCAGCTCAGGGGGGATTAGGGATGGCTACACCTTC
CASSSGGIRDGYTF
>TRBD1|TRBJ1-5|few|TRBV2
TGTGCCAGCAGCTGGACAGGGGTGGTCAATCAGCCCCAGCATTTT
CASSWTGVVNQPQHF
>NA|TRBJ1-1|NA|TRBV6-5
TGTGCCAGCAGTATAAGTAGGAACACTGAAGCTTTCTTT
CASSISRNTEAFF
>TRBD1|TRBJ2-1|NA|TRBV27
TGTGCCAGCAGTTTATTTGGGACAGGACGTAATGAGCAGTTCTTC
CASSLFGTGRNEQFF
>NA|TRBJ2-1|once|TRBV11-1
TGTGCCAGCAGCCGAGCCGGAGAGGGTGAGCAGTTCTTC
CASSRAGEGEQFF
>NA|TRBJ2-2|NA|TRBV7-9
TGTGCCAGCAGCTTTCACGGTGGCACCGGGGAGCTGTTTTTT
CASSFHGGTGELFF
>NA|TRBJ2-7|NA|TRBV19
TGTGCCAGTAGTATCTCAGGGTTTGACGAGCAGTACTTC
CASSISGFDEQYF
>NA|TRBJ1-5|NA|TRBV27
TGTGCCAGCGGAGCGAATAAACAGGCGTATCATAGCAATCAGCCCCAGCATTTT
CASGANKQAYHSNQPQHF
>NA|TRBJ1-4|NA|TRBV19
TGTGCCAGTAGTAGAGGCAGCGCGGGGGAAAAACTGTTTTTT
CASSRGSAGEKLFF
>NA|TRBJ2-1|NA|TRBV6-1
TGTGCCAGCAGTGGGACTATGGGGAGCGGATCCTACAATGAGCAGTTCTTC
CASSGTMGSGSYNEQFF
>TRBD1|TRBJ2-7|NA|TRBV24-1
TGTGCCACCAGTGAGAAAGGGGACAGCCCGTCCGTGCAGTACTTC
CATSEKGDSPSVQYF
>NA|TRBJ2-1|NA|TRBV30
TGTGCCTGGAGAGGAGCAAATGAGCAGTTCTTC
CAWRGANEQFF
>TRBD1|TRBJ1-2|many|TRBV14
TGTGCCAGCAGCCCAGACAGGGGCTATGGCTACACCTTC
CASSPDRGYGYTF
>NA|TRBJ2-4|NA|TRBV18
TGTGCCAGCTCACAGACCCCTCGACTAGCCAAAAACATTCAGTACTTC
CASSQTPRLAKNIQYF
>NA|TRBJ2-3|NA|TRBV6-5
TGTGCCAGCAGTTACTCAGGACAGTCCACAGATACGCAGTATTTT
CASSYSGQSTDTQYF
>NA|TRBJ1-2|NA|TRBV19
TGTGCCAGTAGTATAGTCGGCGCCAGCGGGGACCCTGAAAACACCTTC
CASSIVGASGDPENTF
>TRBD1|TRBJ2-3|NA|TRBV10-3
TGTGCCATCAGTGAGAGGACAGGAGGTAGCACAGATACGCAGTATTTT
CAISERTGGSTDTQYF
>NA|TRBJ2-1|NA|TRBV30
TGTGCCTGGAGCCGGGACATAAACAATGAGCAGTTCTTC
CAWSRDINNEQFF
>NA|TRBJ2-4|NA|TRBV4-1
TGCGCCAGCAGCCAAGATCGGGCCGGGGAATTCGCCAAAAACATTCAGTACTTC
CASSQDRAGEFAKNIQYF
>NA|TRBJ2-5|NA|TRBV11-2
TGTGCCAGCAGCCACGTAGACGCCGCGGGAGAGACCCAGTACTTC
CASSHVDAAGETQYF
>NA|TRBJ2-6|NA|TRBV5-4
TGTGCCAGCAGCCACAGGGACTCTGGGGCCAACGTCCTGACTTTC
CASSHRDSGANVLTF
>NA|TRBJ1-1|NA|TRBV27
TGTGCCAGCCCAATAGGTGAGGACACGAACACTGAAGCTTTCTTT
CASPIGEDTNTEAFF
>TRBD2|TRBJ2-1|NA|TRBV14
TGTGCCAGCAGCCAACTGGCGGGAGGCTGGGATGAGCAGTTCTTC
CASSQLAGGWDEQFF
>NA|TRBJ2-2|NA|TRBV5-6
TGTGCCAGCAGCACGGGTCACAACGGGGAGCTGTTTTTT
CASSTGHNGELFF
>NA|TRBJ1-1|NA|TRBV5-1
TGCGCCAGCAGCTTTCTTGGCCGGGAGAACACTGAAGCTTTCTTT
CASSFLGRENTEAFF
>NA|TRBJ1-2|NA|TRBV4-1
TGCGCCAGCAGCCAAGCGTCGAGGCAGGACATCTATGGCTACACCTTC
CASSQASRQDIYGYTF